One and the same sample provided the 16 T cell receptor beta chains below, sequenced in a study of cytomegalovirus exposure and HLA in healthy donors. Primers for the PCR totalled 60 Vbeta and 13 Jbeta. Method: immunoSEQ multiplex PCR; TCRdb's copy keeps in-frame clones and lacks some. This sample has 150,000 to 200,000 clones, with around 81% found just once. Input material: PBMCs. These receptors were taken from a young man in good health and CMV-seronegative.

The chain is built from TRBV5-8 and TRBJ2-1; 8 nucleotides match TRBD2. The CDR3 has 19 amino acids. Trimming at V came to 0 bases and at J to 2 bases, leaving 13 bases not matched to a gene. Germline CDR1 is SGHTS and CDR2 is YDEGEE. CDR3: CASSLEGGGPQYPYNEQFF. The CDR3 nucleotides are TGTGCCAGCAGCTTGGAGGGCGGGGGGCCCCAGTATCCCTACAATGAGCAGTTCTTC.

The chain is built from TRBV29-1 and TRBJ1-5; D is unresolved. The length of the CDR3 is 13 residues. The germline gives CDR1 SQVTM, CDR2 ANQGSEA. Trimming took off 5 bases at V and 6 bases at J, with 14 bases between the two ends. CDR3 DNA: TGCAGCGTTTCGATTGGTGCAGGTCAGCCCCAGCATTTT. Its translation: CSVSIGAGQPQHF.

The chain uses TRBV6-1 and TRBJ2-3, with 7 bases lining up with TRBD2. After removal of 6 bases from V and 2 bases from J, the junction contained 2 bases not matched to a gene. CDR1 is MNHNS and CDR2 is SASEGT in the germline V gene. This CDR3 spans 13 amino acids. CDR3 sequence reads: CASRGGFTDTQYF. CDR3 in DNA: TGTGCCAGCAGGGGGGGGTTCACAGATACGCAGTATTTT.

The gene calls are TRBV10-2 and TRBJ2-7; D is possibly TRBD1 (6 bases). In germline, CDR1 is WSHSY, CDR2 SAAADI. The germline V and J ends were trimmed by 3 bases and 1 base, with 7 bases remaining between them. The CDR3 totals 13 residues. CDR3 DNA: TGCGCCAGCAGTGACACAGGGTCCTACGAGCAGTACTTC. Amino acid sequence: CASSDTGSYEQYF.

This chain uses TRBV11-2 with TRBJ2-3, with D possibly being TRBD2 (6 bases). This CDR3 has 16 amino acids. With 5 bases removed from V and 3 bases from J, the gap between germline ends came to 18 bases. CDR1 is SGHAT and CDR2 is FQNNGV in the germline V gene. CDR3 protein: CASSPATRLGTDTQYF. As DNA, the CDR3 is TGTGCCAGCAGCCCGGCGACTAGATTAGGTACAGATACGCAGTATTTT.

The table lists this clone with a few counts. The rearrangement joins TRBV7-3 to TRBJ2-7; tentatively, D is TRBD1 (6 bases). The germline V gene encodes CDR1 SGHTA and CDR2 FQGTGA. This CDR3 contains 13 residues. With 1 base removed from V and 6 bases from J, the gap between germline ends came to 10 bases. DNA for the CDR3: TGTGCCAGCAGCTTAAGAGAAGGGGGCGAGCAGTACTTC. Protein product: CASSLREGGEQYF.

V gene TRBV18 combines with J gene TRBJ2-7; D is unresolved. Trimming removed 3 bases from V and 5 bases from J, with 11 bases in between. Germline V lookup: CDR1 KGHSH, CDR2 LQKENI. The CDR3 is 13 amino acids. This CDR3 is CASSPITVNEQYF. For the CDR3, the DNA is TGTGCCAGCTCACCTATTACGGTCAACGAGCAGTACTTC.

This clone has a handful of counts. The V and J genes are TRBV4-3 and TRBJ2-3; 8 bases fit TRBD2. Per the germline V gene, CDR1 is LGHNA and CDR2 is YSLEER. The CDR3 contains 16 residues. Unmatched junction bases numbered 9, after V lost 3 bases and J lost 4 bases. The CDR3 region is CASSQIAGGPPDTQYF. The DNA for the CDR3 is TGCGCCAGCAGCCAGATCGCGGGAGGTCCTCCAGATACGCAGTATTTT.

This chain uses TRBV27 with TRBJ1-2, with TRBD1 identical over 8 bases. The V and J ends lost 4 bases and 4 bases, in that order; junction bases with no gene match: 5. Germline CDR1 and CDR2: MNHEY and SMNVEV (reference sequence). The CDR3 spans 14 residues. The CDR3 is CASSYDRGTYGYTF. CDR3 nucleotide sequence: TGTGCCAGCAGTTACGACAGGGGCACCTATGGCTACACCTTC.

The chain joins TRBV29-1 to TRBJ2-3; 13 bases match TRBD2. The V segment lost 2 bases and the J segment 8 bases; nucleotides outside the gene matches: 13. Germline lookup yields CDR1 SQVTM and CDR2 ANQGSEA. CDR3 length equals 17 residues. CDR3 DNA: TGCAGCGTTGAACCTTCTTGGACTAGCGGGGGCATGGGTACGCAGTATTTT. This sequence encodes CSVEPSWTSGGMGTQYF.

The chain combines TRBV5-4 with TRBJ2-1; D is undetermined. The CDR3 has 15 amino acids. The germline CDR1 and CDR2 sequences are SGHNT and YYREEE (reference sequence). V was clipped by 5 bases and J by 3 bases, with 15 bases between them. The CDR3 sequence is CASSFTNRDYNEQFF. CDR3 in DNA: TGTGCCAGCAGTTTTACCAACAGAGACTACAATGAGCAGTTCTTC. Using reference TRBV5-4 and TRBJ2-1 for the parts outside the CDR3, the full variable domain is ETGVTQSPTHLIKTRGQQVTLRCSSQSGHNTVSWYQQALGQGPQFIFQYYREEENGRGNFPPRFSGLQFPNYSSELNVNALELDDSALYLCASSFTNRDYNEQFFGPGTRLTVL.

About this clone itself: One junction end does not reproduce the germline sequence, and a read error may be involved. The chain joins TRBV7-2 to TRBJ2-1; 12 nucleotides align to TRBD2. The CDR3 is 14 residues long. Germline-derived CDR1 and CDR2 are SGHTA and FQGNSA. CDR3 nucleotides: TGTGCCAGCAGCCTAGCGGGGGGGCCGAATGAGCAGTTCTTC. Protein product: CASSLAGGPNEQFF.

The chain is built from TRBV28 and TRBJ2-5; a weak D match, TRBD2 (6 bases). CDR1 is MDHEN and CDR2 is SYDVKM in the germline V gene. The V gene lost 11 bases and the J gene lost 3 bases, with 16 bases spanning the gap. CDR3 length: 13 amino acids. The CDR3 nucleotides are TGTGCCTGCGCCGGACTAACAAAAGAGACCCAGTACTTC. This translates into CACAGLTKETQYF.

In its sample, this clone was seen once. The chain links TRBV7-3 to TRBJ2-1; 10 positions agree with TRBD2. Trimming at V came to 5 bases and at J to 4 bases, leaving 5 bases not matched to a gene. This CDR3 region has 15 residues. Looked up from germline, CDR1 is SGHTA and CDR2 is FQGTGA. CDR3 coding DNA: TGTGCCAGCAGCCTCGGGACTAGCGAATACAATGAGCAGTTCTTC. Translated: CASSLGTSEYNEQFF.

This chain links TRBV5-1 with TRBJ1-6, with a weak D call TRBD1 (5 bases). The CDR3 loop spans 16 amino acids. Trimming removed 0 bases from V and 7 bases from J, with 14 bases in between. Germline assignment: CDR1 SGHRS and CDR2 YFSETQ. The CDR3 nucleotides read TGCGCCAGCAGCTTGGTTTCCGGAAGGGGAAATTCACCCCTCCACTTT. Translated: CASSLVSGRGNSPLHF.

The chain is built from TRBV5-1 and TRBJ2-7; D possibly corresponds to TRBD2 (6 bases). V lost 6 bases and J lost 2, with 15 bases in between. This CDR3 comprises 14 residues. Germline CDR1 reads SGHRS; CDR2 reads YFSETQ. The CDR3 bases are TGCGCCAGCAACTCGGGGAGGAGCACCTACGAGCAGTACTTC. This translates into CASNSGRSTYEQYF.